The rows below give T cell receptor beta chains drawn from one sample of a study of blood T cell repertoires in COVID-19. This table comes from immunoSEQ multiplex PCR, and its TCRdb copy is limited to in-frame clones, with some not included. The sample lists about 100,000 clones, about 91% occurring once. Material: peripheral blood. These receptors all stem from a human donor in a cohort sampled during active COVID-19. CDR3s include the opening cysteine and the closing phenylalanine or tryptophan. D genes are given only for firm matches. A clone size is listed for some rows: how often the clone was seen (once, few, many), or a class if it is expanded.

abundance: -
v_gene: TRBV2
j_gene: TRBJ1-5
d_gene: -
CDR3nt: TGTGCCAGCAGGGCGGGGTTGGATATTAGCAATCAGCCCCAGCATTTT
CDR3aa: CASRAGLDISNQPQHF

abundance: -
v_gene: TRBV5-1
j_gene: TRBJ1-1
d_gene: -
CDR3nt: TGCGCCAGCAGCTTGGCCGGGGGTCAGGTTATCTCCGGGACTGAAGCTTTCTTT
CDR3aa: CASSLAGGQVISGTEAFF

abundance: -
v_gene: TRBV5-1
j_gene: TRBJ2-3
d_gene: -
CDR3nt: TGCGCCAGCAGCTTCAGAGGCAGCACAGATACGCAGTATTTT
CDR3aa: CASSFRGSTDTQYF

abundance: -
v_gene: TRBV5-1
j_gene: TRBJ1-1
d_gene: TRBD1
CDR3nt: TGCGCCAGCAGCTTGGTACAGGGGTCGAACACTGAAGCTTTCTTT
CDR3aa: CASSLVQGSNTEAFF

abundance: -
v_gene: TRBV4-2
j_gene: TRBJ2-7
d_gene: TRBD1
CDR3nt: TGTGCCAGCAGCCACGGACAGGGCTCCTACGAGCAGTACTTC
CDR3aa: CASSHGQGSYEQYF

abundance: once
v_gene: TRBV28
j_gene: TRBJ2-7
d_gene: TRBD1
CDR3nt: TGTGCCAGCAGTCTGCCGACAGGGGGCTCCTACGAGCAGTACTTC
CDR3aa: CASSLPTGGSYEQYF

abundance: -
v_gene: TRBV6-5
j_gene: TRBJ2-7
d_gene: TRBD1
CDR3nt: TGTGCCAGCAGATTAGGACAGGGAAAGTACGAGCAGTACTTC
CDR3aa: CASRLGQGKYEQYF

abundance: few
v_gene: TRBV3-1/TRBV3-2
j_gene: TRBJ1-2
d_gene: -
CDR3nt: TGTGCCAGCAGCCAAGGTGGACAGACCGTCTATGGCTACACCTTC
CDR3aa: CASSQGGQTVYGYTF

abundance: once
v_gene: TRBV5-5
j_gene: TRBJ1-3
d_gene: -
CDR3nt: TGTGCCAGCAGTCTGACAGGCGCTGGAAACACCATATATTTT
CDR3aa: CASSLTGAGNTIYF

abundance: few
v_gene: TRBV5-1
j_gene: TRBJ2-7
d_gene: -
CDR3nt: TGCGCCAGCAGCTTGGTGTCCGACGAGCAGTACTTC
CDR3aa: CASSLVSDEQYF

abundance: -
v_gene: TRBV12-3/TRBV12-4
j_gene: TRBJ1-5
d_gene: -
CDR3nt: TGTGCCAGCAGTCCCGGTCCAGGTCAGCCCCAGCATTTT
CDR3aa: CASSPGPGQPQHF

abundance: -
v_gene: TRBV11-2
j_gene: TRBJ2-1
d_gene: TRBD2
CDR3nt: TGTGCCAGCAGCTCCCTAGGGACTAGCGGGAGGGCCAGTGAGCAGTTCTTC
CDR3aa: CASSSLGTSGRASEQFF

abundance: -
v_gene: TRBV6-1
j_gene: TRBJ1-6
d_gene: TRBD1
CDR3nt: TGTGCCAGCAGTGTCCCGGGACAGGGGATTAATAATTCACCCCTCCACTTT
CDR3aa: CASSVPGQGINNSPLHF

abundance: -
v_gene: TRBV11-3
j_gene: TRBJ2-1
d_gene: -
CDR3nt: TGTGCCAGCAGCCGGAAGCCAGCGGGCTTTAATGAGCAGTTCTTC
CDR3aa: CASSRKPAGFNEQFF

abundance: -
v_gene: TRBV11-2
j_gene: TRBJ2-1
d_gene: TRBD1
CDR3nt: TGTGCCAGCAGCTTGGCAGGGGGCGCCTACAATGAGCAGTTCTTC
CDR3aa: CASSLAGGAYNEQFF

abundance: -
v_gene: TRBV19
j_gene: TRBJ2-3
d_gene: -
CDR3nt: TGTGCCAGTAGTAAATATCCTTTAAGGGGGGGCACGGATACGCAGTATTTT
CDR3aa: CASSKYPLRGGTDTQYF

abundance: few
v_gene: TRBV5-1
j_gene: TRBJ2-7
d_gene: TRBD1
CDR3nt: TGCGCCAGCAGCTTGGGGACAGGGCGCGACGAGCAGTACTTC
CDR3aa: CASSLGTGRDEQYF

abundance: -
v_gene: TRBV28
j_gene: TRBJ1-3
d_gene: -
CDR3nt: TGTGCCAGCAGATCGGGACTCCTGCTTTCTGGAAACACCATATATTTT
CDR3aa: CASRSGLLLSGNTIYF

abundance: once
v_gene: TRBV6-5
j_gene: TRBJ1-4
d_gene: -
CDR3nt: TGTGCCAGCAGCAAACAGGTCTATAATGAAAAACTGTTTTTT
CDR3aa: CASSKQVYNEKLFF

abundance: once
v_gene: TRBV6-1
j_gene: TRBJ1-4
d_gene: -
CDR3nt: TGTGCCAGCAGTGAAGTGGGAGGGGCTAATGAAAAACTGTTTTTT
CDR3aa: CASSEVGGANEKLFF

abundance: -
v_gene: TRBV18
j_gene: TRBJ2-3
d_gene: -
CDR3nt: TGTGCCAGCTCACCAAGTGGAGGGGTTAGCACAGATACGCAGTATTTT
CDR3aa: CASSPSGGVSTDTQYF

abundance: -
v_gene: TRBV3-1/TRBV3-2
j_gene: TRBJ2-5
d_gene: TRBD1
CDR3nt: TGTGCCAGCAGCCAGTGGACAGGGGGCAGGGAGACCCAGTACTTC
CDR3aa: CASSQWTGGRETQYF

abundance: -
v_gene: TRBV29-1
j_gene: TRBJ2-5
d_gene: -
CDR3nt: TGCAGCGCCGGGACTGGGAGAGAGACCCAGTACTTC
CDR3aa: CSAGTGRETQYF

abundance: once
v_gene: TRBV15
j_gene: TRBJ2-4
d_gene: -
CDR3nt: TGTGCCACCAGCAGAGACCTAACAGGGATCCAAAACATTCAGTACTTC
CDR3aa: CATSRDLTGIQNIQYF

abundance: -
v_gene: TRBV5-1
j_gene: TRBJ2-7
d_gene: -
CDR3nt: TGCGCCAGCAGCTACACAGCTGGAGGTGCCTACGAGCAGTACTTC
CDR3aa: CASSYTAGGAYEQYF

abundance: once
v_gene: TRBV30
j_gene: TRBJ2-3
d_gene: TRBD2
CDR3nt: TGTGCCTGGAGGGATAGCGGGAGCTGGTCAGATACGCAGTATTTT
CDR3aa: CAWRDSGSWSDTQYF

abundance: -
v_gene: TRBV20-1
j_gene: TRBJ1-1
d_gene: -
CDR3nt: TGCAGTGCTAGTGTGGGACTGCGGAACACTGAAGCTTTCTTT
CDR3aa: CSASVGLRNTEAFF

abundance: -
v_gene: TRBV5-4
j_gene: TRBJ1-1
d_gene: TRBD1
CDR3nt: TGTGCCAGCAGCTCAATCCTTCAGGGGACAGGGGGCACTGAAGCTTTCTTT
CDR3aa: CASSSILQGTGGTEAFF

abundance: -
v_gene: TRBV6-5
j_gene: TRBJ2-7
d_gene: -
CDR3nt: TGTGCCAGCAGAACAGGGTCCTACGAGCAGTACTTC
CDR3aa: CASRTGSYEQYF